The source of this T cell receptor (beta chain) is a study of T cell changes during pregnancy in multiple sclerosis. The data were produced by immunoSEQ multiplex PCR, yet TCRdb's version contains in-frame clones alone and is incomplete. The sample consists of tens of thousands of clones, about 94% of them appearing once. Germline CDR1 reads MGHDK; CDR2 reads SYGVNS. Trimming took 4 bases from V and 4 from J, leaving 7 bases between them. The CDR3 is 12 residues long. V is TRBV25-1 and J is TRBJ1-2; D unresolved. Sequencing was performed on peripheral blood, taken in the third trimester of pregnancy. The TCR originated in a female donor with multiple sclerosis, enrolled in a pregnancy study. The CDR3 protein is CASSGAVYGYTF. The CDR3 region has the DNA TGTGCCAGCAGTGGTGCAGTCTATGGCTACACCTTC.